This T cell receptor (beta chain) was captured by sequencing in a study of T cell repertoires in cytomegalovirus infection. At the level of the study: HLA-B-restricted CMV epitopes that are well studied, plus recently identified HLA-C-restricted ones, were used by the study. Through public TCR beta signatures, both CMV infection and matching HLA type were indicated.

A remark on this clonotype: As yet, its antigen is unknown.

Study-level results: Clonotype analysis showed dominance of the ex vivo response by HLA-C-restricted CMV-specific TCR beta clonotypes.

A single record per CDR3 protein comes from TCRdb applying MiXCR to the reads. Of approximately 910,000 distinct CDR3 sequences listed, roughly 30% are singletons. The CDR3 spans 14 residues. V was trimmed by 2 bases and J by 5 bases, leaving 12 bases between them. CDR1 MNHEY and CDR2 SMNVEV come from the germline V gene (reference sequence). Sequenced material: cultured CD8+ T cells from PBMCs, taken from culture after CMV antigen stimulation. This rearrangement joins TRBV27 to TRBJ1-1; D ambiguous. The clonotype comes from a human donor in good health (CMV status not recorded). Some clones in this sample may be carry-over from other donors' samples. The CDR3 here is CASSLISWGTEAFF. CDR3 coding DNA: TGTGCCAGCAGTTTAATCAGTTGGGGAACTGAAGCTTTCTTT.